Shown below are 12 T cell receptor beta chains from a single sample sequenced in a study of blood T cells in healthy people across ages. PCR was performed a second time for about 7 to 11 cycles using a sample-barcoded 5' primer and a J-beta primer mix. TCRdb passed the 5' RACE reads through MiXCR, listing each CDR3 protein once. The table shows about 640,000 distinct CDR3 sequences, with under 70% occurring only once. Sequenced sample: blood. These receptors were taken from a man between 60 and 70 years old in good health.

J is TRBJ1-6 and V is TRBV20-1, with D possibly matching TRBD1 (6 bases). The V end was cut by 1 base, the J end by 5 bases, with 12 bases between. The CDR3 is 15 amino acids. Per germline, CDR1 DFQATT and CDR2 SNEGSKA (reference sequence). Here the CDR3 reads CSARAGGSDNSPLHF. The CDR3 DNA sequence: TGCAGTGCTAGAGCGGGGGGCAGCGATAATTCACCCCTCCACTTT.

Note on this clonotype: In this CDR3 the conserved last residue, phenylalanine or tryptophan, is missing, so a read error is likely. The CDR3 DNA reads as TGTGCCAGCAGCGTGGGGGACAGACAGACCCAGTACTTA. Its protein product is CASSVGDRQTQYL. The genes are TRBV11-2 and TRBJ2-5; the match to TRBD1 covers 7 bases. After removal of 5 bases from V and 6 bases from J, the junction contained 6 bases not matched to a gene. Germline V gene lookup returns CDR1 SGHAT and CDR2 FQNNGV. The CDR3 runs to 13 residues.

The chain is built from TRBV9 and TRBJ2-3; 10 bases are a match to TRBD2. Unmatched junction bases numbered 5, after V lost 2 bases and J lost 5 bases. Germline CDR1 and CDR2: SGDLS and YYNGEE. CDR3 length equals 15 residues. CDR3 DNA sequence: TGTGCCAGCAGCGTGGGACTAGCGTTTGGAGATACGCAGTATTTT. It codes for CASSVGLAFGDTQYF. Drawing the rest from reference TRBV9 and TRBJ2-3, the complete variable domain is DSGVTQTPKHLITATGQRVTLRCSPRSGDLSVYWYQQSLDQGLQFLIQYYNGEERAKGNILERFSAQQFPDLHSELNLSSLELGDSALYFCASSVGLAFGDTQYFGPGTRLTVL.

This chain connects TRBV5-1 to TRBJ1-2; D is possibly TRBD1 (6 bases). CDR1 is SGHRS, CDR2 YFSETQ, per germline. Trimming pared 3 bases from V and 8 bases from J, leaving 17 bases between. This CDR3 region has 14 residues. DNA of the CDR3: TGCGCCAGCAGCTCCCCGGACAGCGCCAGCGGCTACACCTTC. This gives the protein CASSSPDSASGYTF.

The chain carries TRBV7-9 and TRBJ1-6; D call uncertain. The CDR3 contains 13 residues. CDR1 is SEHNR and CDR2 is FQNEAQ in the germline V gene (reference sequence). V gave up 1 base and J gave up 9 bases, with 7 bases separating them. CDR3 in amino acids: CASSLEGGSPLHF. In DNA, the CDR3 is TGTGCCAGCAGCTTAGAAGGAGGTTCACCCCTCCACTTT. Full variable domain (remainder filled in from reference TRBV7-9 and TRBJ1-6): DTGVSQNPRHKITKRGQNVTFRCDPISEHNRLYWYRQTLGQGPEFLTYFQNEAQLEKSRLLSDRFSAERPKGSFSTLEIQRTEQGDSAMYLCASSLEGGSPLHFGNGTRLTVT.

The chain recombines TRBV6-2 or TRBV6-3 with TRBJ1-1, with D unresolved. Germline V CDR1 and CDR2: MNHEY, SVGEGT. This CDR3 has 13 amino acids. The ends were cut back, 6 bases at V and 0 bases at J, with 8 bases in the middle. CDR3 coding DNA: TGTGCCAGCAGCGCCGCATTGAACACTGAAGCTTTCTTT. It encodes CASSAALNTEAFF.

V is TRBV2 and J is TRBJ2-6; 9 positions match TRBD1. CDR1 SNHLY and CDR2 FYNNEI come from the germline V gene. The CDR3 is made up of 16 amino acids. Germline trimming cut 8 bases from V and 4 bases from J; bases unmatched to any gene: 9. Here the CDR3 reads CASQRDRASGANVLTF. The CDR3 region has the DNA TGTGCCAGCCAACGGGACAGGGCGTCCGGGGCCAACGTCCTGACTTTC.

The V call is TRBV4-1, the J call TRBJ2-1; 8 positions agree with TRBD2. Germline V gene sequence: CDR1 MGHRA, CDR2 YSYEKL. Germline trimming cut 0 bases from V and 6 bases from J; bases unmatched to any gene: 13. The CDR3 covers 18 residues. DNA of the CDR3: TGCGCCAGCAGCCAAGATACAAGGCGGGGGGCTCATGTCAATGAGCAGTTCTTC. Its translation: CASSQDTRRGAHVNEQFF.

The genes are TRBV24-1 and TRBJ1-2, with 8 bases fitting TRBD1. Germline CDR1 reads KGHDR; CDR2 reads SFDVKD. This CDR3 has 13 amino acids. The V gene end was trimmed by 3 bases and the J gene end by 4 bases; junction bases not matched to a gene: 0. The CDR3: CATSDGQGYGYTF. The CDR3 nucleotides read TGTGCCACCAGTGATGGACAGGGCTATGGCTACACCTTC.

There are many counts of this clonotype. The chain employs TRBV7-2 and TRBJ2-7, with TRBD1 identical over 11 bases. CDR1 is SGHTA and CDR2 is FQGNSA in the germline V gene. The length of the CDR3 is 14 residues. The V gene end was trimmed by 5 bases and the J gene end by 4 bases; junction bases not matched to a gene: 4. The CDR3 spells CASSPRDRGYEQYF. CDR3 nucleotide sequence: TGTGCCAGCAGCCCCCGGGACAGGGGGTACGAGCAGTACTTC.

J is TRBJ2-3 and V is TRBV5-1; D unclear. Germline V gives CDR1 SGHRS, CDR2 YFSETQ. Deletions cut 0 bases from V and 1 base from J, with 9 bases between. The CDR3 has 15 residues. CDR3 sequence (DNA): TGCGCCAGCAGCTTGGACGGGCCTGGCACAGATACGCAGTATTTT. This translates into CASSLDGPGTDTQYF.

The genes are TRBV7-2 and TRBJ2-5; 8 nucleotides align to TRBD1. The germline V gene has CDR1 SGHTA and CDR2 FQGNSA. This CDR3 spans 19 amino acids. V was pared by 4 bases and J by 4 bases, with 20 bases of the junction left unmatched. This CDR3 is CASSSFLPRGRIGRETQYF. CDR3 nucleotide sequence: TGTGCCAGCAGCTCCTTTCTCCCCAGGGGGCGGATAGGTAGAGAGACCCAGTACTTC.